One and the same sample provided the 21 T cell receptor beta chains below, sequenced in a study of neurological immune-mediated disorders. TCRdb ran MiXCR on the 5' RACE reads and lists one entry per CDR3 protein. The table lists 15,000 to 20,000 distinct CDR3 sequences, about 10% of them singletons, with approximately 28% in the top ten. Sequencing was done on a sample of CD8+ T cells from blood. The receptor source for this set is a woman between 50 and 59 years old in good health.

This clonotype came up many times. V gene TRBV20-1 combines with J gene TRBJ2-7; TRBD1 agrees at 9 bases. The CDR3 consists of 12 residues. Germline CDR1 and CDR2: DFQATT and SNEGSKA (reference sequence). J gave up 7 bases and V 3 bases, and 4 bases lay outside the gene matches. CDR3 nucleotides: TGCAGTGCTAGCCACAGGGGGCGGGAGCAGTACTTC. Translating gives CSASHRGREQYF.

In this sample, this clonotype turned up many times. The chain has TRBV12-3 or TRBV12-4 and TRBJ1-5; D is perhaps TRBD1 (6 bases). V was trimmed by 7 bases and J by 5 bases, leaving 15 bases between them. The CDR3 sequence is 14 residues long. Here the CDR3 reads CASTLDEGDQPQHF. DNA of the CDR3: TGTGCCAGCACCCTAGACGAGGGGGATCAGCCCCAGCATTTT.

This chain uses TRBV25-1 with TRBJ1-6, with D maybe TRBD1 (5 bases). This CDR3 spans 16 amino acids. Germline CDR1 is MGHDK and CDR2 is SYGVNS. Trimming removed 1 base at V and 2 bases at J, with 9 bases between. The CDR3 reads CASSEFEGPYNSPLHF. DNA for the CDR3: TGTGCCAGCAGTGAATTTGAGGGACCCTATAATTCACCCCTCCACTTT. Using reference TRBV25-1 and TRBJ1-6 for the parts outside the CDR3, the full variable domain is EADIYQTPRYLVIGTGKKITLECSQTMGHDKMYWYQQDPGMELHLIHYSYGVNSTEKGDLSSESTVSRIRTEHFPLTLESARPSHTSQYLCASSEFEGPYNSPLHFGNGTRLTVT.

This clonotype showed up many times. The V gene is TRBV6-1, the J gene TRBJ2-7; tentatively, D is TRBD1 (5 bases). V lost 9 bases and J lost 5, with 14 bases in between. CDR1 and CDR2 from the germline V gene are MNHNS and SASEGT. The CDR3 totals 12 residues. The CDR3 DNA sequence: TGTGCCAGTCGGCAGGGCTTAGACGAGCAGTACTTC. As protein: CASRQGLDEQYF.

This clonotype was detected many times. The chain recombines TRBV7-2 with TRBJ2-3; TRBD1 aligns across 7 bases. Germline V gene data show CDR1 as SGHTA and CDR2 as FQGNSA. The CDR3 runs to 16 residues. Germline trimming cut 3 bases from V and 6 bases from J; bases unmatched to any gene: 12. The CDR3 here is CASSFGRRQGLDTQYF. CDR3 DNA: TGTGCCAGCAGCTTTGGTAGAAGACAGGGTTTGGATACGCAGTATTTT.

This clonotype occurred many times. This chain links TRBV4-3 with TRBJ2-7, with 11 bases fitting TRBD2. This CDR3 comprises 14 residues. Germline loops: CDR1 LGHNA, CDR2 YSLEER. Trimming cost V 4 bases and J 5 bases; bases outside gene matches: 4. CDR3 amino acids: CASSPSGRQDEQYF. The CDR3 DNA sequence: TGCGCCAGCAGCCCTAGCGGGAGGCAGGACGAGCAGTACTTC.

At least ten counts were recorded for this clonotype. The chain links TRBV7-9 to TRBJ2-7; D is unclear. The V and J ends lost 4 bases and 3 bases respectively, with 7 bases between them. The CDR3 has 12 residues. Germline assignment: CDR1 SEHNR and CDR2 FQNEAQ (reference sequence). CDR3: CASSSERYEQYF. The CDR3 region has the DNA TGTGCCAGCAGCTCGGAGCGCTACGAGCAGTACTTC.

This clonotype was observed at least ten times. This chain uses TRBV27 with TRBJ1-1; D not resolved. Deletions cut 8 bases from V and 0 bases from J, with 16 bases between. The CDR3 runs 15 residues. The germline V gene has CDR1 MNHEY and CDR2 SMNVEV (reference sequence). The CDR3 bases are TGTGCCAGCTGGTCAAACCTAGGCGTGAACACTGAAGCTTTCTTT. This gives the protein CASWSNLGVNTEAFF.

This clonotype was detected many times. A junction end diverges from the germline sequence, so it may reflect a read error. This chain's CDR3 is CASSADLASHNEQFF. CDR3 DNA: TGCGCCAGCAGCGCGGACTTAGCCTCCCACAATGAGCAGTTCTTC. The chain uses TRBV5-1 and TRBJ2-1; possibly TRBD2 for D (5 bases). This CDR3 is 15 amino acids long. Germline assignment: CDR1 SGHRS and CDR2 YFSETQ.

CDR3 sequence (DNA): TGTGCCAGCAGCCGACAGGAGAGCAATCAGCCCCAGCATTTT. It specifies CASSRQESNQPQHF. V usage is TRBV12-3 or TRBV12-4 and J usage is TRBJ1-5, with a weak D call TRBD1 (6 bases). The length of the CDR3 is 14 residues. Trimming took 6 bases from V and 1 from J, leaving 10 bases between them.

This clonotype showed up many times. The chain has TRBV7-2 and TRBJ1-2; D perhaps matches TRBD1 (6 bases). Trimming removed 3 bases at V and 2 bases at J, with 16 bases between. Germline CDR1 reads SGHTA; CDR2 reads FQGNSA. This CDR3 has 16 amino acids. CDR3 in amino acids: CASSLGTGHANYGYTF. The CDR3 DNA reads as TGTGCCAGCAGCTTGGGAACGGGACACGCAAACTATGGCTACACCTTC. Full variable domain (rest looked up from reference TRBV7-2 and TRBJ1-2): GAGVSQSPSNKVTEKGKDVELRCDPISGHTALYWYRQSLGQGLEFLIYFQGNSAPDKSGLPSDRFSAERTGGSVSTLTIQRTQQEDSAVYLCASSLGTGHANYGYTFGSGTRLTVV.

This clonotype was counted at least ten times. This chain links TRBV30 with TRBJ2-7; D is possibly TRBD2 (5 bases). V lost 3 bases to trimming and J lost 2 bases, with 11 bases between them. The CDR3 loop spans 13 amino acids. Germline V CDR1 and CDR2: GTSNPN, SVGIG (reference sequence). CDR3 DNA sequence: TGTGCCTGGAGGGGAGACAATCCCTACGAGCAGTACTTC. Translating it yields CAWRGDNPYEQYF. Full variable domain (missing parts from reference TRBV30 and TRBJ2-7): SQTIHQWPATLVQPVGSPLSLECTVEGTSNPNLYWYRQAAGRGLQLLFYSVGIGQISSEVPQNLSASRPQDRQFILSSKKLLLSDSGFYLCAWRGDNPYEQYFGPGTRLTVT.

This clonotype was counted at least ten times. This sequence joins TRBV29-1 and TRBJ2-1; D may be TRBD1 or TRBD2 (5 bases each). The CDR3 is made up of 12 amino acids. Germline lookup yields CDR1 SQVTM and CDR2 ANQGSEA. V was cut by 2 bases and J by 6 bases, with 8 bases left in between. CDR3 protein: CSVESGGNEQFF. The DNA of the CDR3 is TGCAGCGTTGAAAGTGGGGGCAATGAGCAGTTCTTC.

This clonotype was seen repeatedly, ten times or more. The chain combines TRBV5-1 with TRBJ2-1; 15 nucleotides agree with TRBD2. This CDR3 spans 17 amino acids. Per germline, CDR1 SGHRS and CDR2 YFSETQ. V was clipped by 1 base and J by 8 bases; unmatched bases: 7. This CDR3 is CASSLPDGLAGGDEQFF. The CDR3, as DNA: TGCGCCAGCAGCTTGCCGGACGGACTAGCGGGAGGGGATGAGCAGTTCTTC.

This clonotype showed up many times. The gene calls are TRBV13 and TRBJ2-7; D possibly uses TRBD1 or TRBD2 (6 bases each). The germline V gene has CDR1 PRHDT and CDR2 FYEKMQ (reference sequence). V lost 7 bases and J 4 bases, leaving 17 bases between the germline ends. This CDR3 contains 14 residues. The CDR3 bases are TGTGCCAGCACCCCTGGAGGGGGGAGTTACGAGCAGTACTTC. This encodes CASTPGGGSYEQYF.

This chain joins TRBV10-2 and TRBJ2-7; D might be TRBD2 (5 bases). The CDR3 has 15 residues. Germline CDR1 reads WSHSY; CDR2 reads SAAADI. V was pared by 0 bases and J by 3 bases, with 12 bases between. CDR3 bases: TGCGCCAGCAGTGAGTCCGGACTGGATTTCTACGAGCAGTACTTC. It specifies CASSESGLDFYEQYF.

V usage is TRBV6-5 and J usage is TRBJ1-2; maybe TRBD1 (5 bases). V lost 5 bases, J lost 3 bases, and 10 bases lay in between. The CDR3 is 13 amino acids. Germline V gives CDR1 MNHEY, CDR2 SVGAGI. The CDR3 spells CASSPGRDYGYTF. As DNA, the CDR3 is TGTGCCAGCAGTCCGGGACGGGACTATGGCTACACCTTC.

This clonotype was observed at least ten times. This sequence joins TRBV9 and TRBJ2-1; 7 bases match TRBD2. CDR3 size: 14 residues. The V segment lost 0 bases and the J segment 10 bases; nucleotides outside the gene matches: 7. CDR1 and CDR2 from the germline V gene are SGDLS and YYNGEE. CDR3 bases: TGTGCCAGCAGCGTAGCGGGAGGTCGGCGGGAGCAGTTCTTC. It yields the protein CASSVAGGRREQFF.

This clonotype has ten or more counts. This chain connects TRBV27 to TRBJ2-7, with unresolved D. The CDR3 spans 13 residues. Germline lookup yields CDR1 MNHEY and CDR2 SMNVEV (reference sequence). Trimming removed 5 bases at V and 1 base at J, with 9 bases between. DNA of the CDR3: TGTGCCAGCAGTCTTACAGCTTCCTACGAGCAGTACTTC. Residues: CASSLTASYEQYF.

Many counts were recorded for this clonotype. The chain links TRBV7-2 to TRBJ2-7, with TRBD1 matching 8 bases. Germline V gene data show CDR1 as SGHTA and CDR2 as FQGNSA. V shed 1 base, J shed 0 bases, and the junction held 14 bases outside the gene matches. The CDR3 covers 19 residues. CDR3 nucleotides: TGTGCCAGCAGCTTAGACCCCAGGGGGCCACTTCGAGTCTCCTACGAGCAGTACTTC. Translating it yields CASSLDPRGPLRVSYEQYF.

By share, this clonotype counts as medium-sized (0.01 to 0.1%). The chain links TRBV7-9 to TRBJ2-1, with D possibly being TRBD2 (6 bases). The CDR3 runs to 15 residues. Germline V lookup: CDR1 SEHNR, CDR2 FQNEAQ (reference sequence). Trimming pared 3 bases from V and 8 bases from J, leaving 17 bases between. CDR3 sequence: CASSFRAEGFHEQFF. The DNA of the CDR3 is TGTGCCAGCAGCTTCCGAGCGGAGGGATTCCATGAGCAGTTCTTC.